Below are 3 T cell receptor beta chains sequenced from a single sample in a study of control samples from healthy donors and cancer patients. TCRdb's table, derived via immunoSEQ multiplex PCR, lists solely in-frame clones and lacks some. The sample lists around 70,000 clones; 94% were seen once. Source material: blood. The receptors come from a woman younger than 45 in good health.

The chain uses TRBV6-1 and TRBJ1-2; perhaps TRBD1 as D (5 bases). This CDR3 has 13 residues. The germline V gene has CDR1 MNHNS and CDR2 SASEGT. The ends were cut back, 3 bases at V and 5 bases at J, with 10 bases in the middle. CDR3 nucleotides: TGTGCCAGCAGTGAGGGACGGATTTATGGCTACACCTTC. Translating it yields CASSEGRIYGYTF.

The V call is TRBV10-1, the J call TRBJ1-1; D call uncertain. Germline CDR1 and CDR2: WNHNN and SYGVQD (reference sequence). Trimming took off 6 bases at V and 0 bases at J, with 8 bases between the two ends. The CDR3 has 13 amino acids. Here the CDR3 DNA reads TGCGCCAGCAGACGCGGGATGAACACTGAAGCTTTCTTT. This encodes CASRRGMNTEAFF.

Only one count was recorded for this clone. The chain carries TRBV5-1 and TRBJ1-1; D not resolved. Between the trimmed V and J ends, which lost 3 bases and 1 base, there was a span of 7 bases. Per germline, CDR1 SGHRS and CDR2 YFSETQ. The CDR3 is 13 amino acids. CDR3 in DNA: TGCGCCAGCAGCTGGGGAGCGAACACTGAAGCTTTCTTT. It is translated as CASSWGANTEAFF.